This T cell receptor beta chain was retrieved from a study of response to subunit inactivated influenza vaccine listed by TCRdb under 2018. Concerning the study at large: To follow how T cells responded to a trivalent subunit inactivated influenza vaccine, the researchers relied on deep quantitative profiling of the T cell receptor repertoire. Study-wide findings and limitations: It was suggested by the authors that each seasonal influenza vaccination may recruit only a limited number of new T cells.

The library was built by means of RT-PCR. Reads for this sample came from an Illumina HiSeq 2500. TCRdb itself trimmed the public reads at Q25 with fastp, ran MiXCR and retained productive beta chains. Merged by CDR3 protein, the rows form single entries marked with the most common genes and DNA. Recorded for this sample are 400,000 to 650,000 distinct CDR3 sequences; 6.5% to 8% of them occurred a single time. The top ten hold approximately 14% of the sample. Measured from the cysteine to the phenylalanine, the CDR3 is 15 residues long. CDR3 DNA is the only sequence kept; it has 45 bases, read in frame from the first base. This clonotype appeared a few times. The clone's antigen remains unknown. Base qualities are not recorded, but no much larger clone differs from it by a single base.

The TCR sequence derives from a man between 50 and 69 years old who received an inactivated influenza vaccine. Donor details come from another sample of the same person, matched by shared clones. The source material was PBMCs from blood, sampled 23 months after vaccination. In this chain, TRBV21-1 is recombined with TRBJ2-7; the table assigns TRBD1, which was not confirmed against the DNA. TRBV21-1 is a pseudogene segment. The bases read TGTGCCAGCACCCGACTTGTCGGACAAGCCTACGAGCAGTACTTC. Protein translation: CASTRLVGQAYEQYF.